Listed here are 22 T cell receptor beta chains from one sample, sequenced in a study of lymphopenia after photon versus proton radiotherapy. Sequenced by immunoSEQ multiplex PCR; TCRdb stores in-frame clones only, minus some. The table lists over 30,000 clones, approximately 84% of them singletons. This specimen was peripheral blood, taken from a patient treated with proton-based radiotherapy. Source of these receptors: a woman between 65 and 79 years old with pancreatic cancer.

V gene TRBV5-1 combines with J gene TRBJ2-2; D might be TRBD2 (5 bases). The CDR3 is 11 amino acids. V was cut by 7 bases and J by 6 bases, with 7 bases left in between. CDR1 is SGHRS and CDR2 is YFSETQ in the germline V gene. The CDR3: CASEEAGELFF. The CDR3 DNA follows: TGCGCCAGCGAGGAGGCCGGGGAGCTGTTTTTT.

This sequence joins TRBV4-3 and TRBJ1-6; D call uncertain. The CDR3 runs 17 residues. Germline values: CDR1 LGHNA, CDR2 YSLEER. Trimming removed 0 bases from V and 0 bases from J, with 9 bases in between. The CDR3 bases are TGCGCCAGCAGCCAAGATGCGGATAGCTCCTATAATTCACCCCTCCACTTT. Translating it yields CASSQDADSSYNSPLHF.

The V gene is TRBV7-2, the J gene TRBJ2-2, with D tentatively TRBD1 (6 bases). The CDR3 totals 16 residues. Trimming cost V 4 bases and J 0 bases, with 12 bases left between them. Germline values: CDR1 SGHTA, CDR2 FQGNSA. The CDR3 is CASSSTGTSNTGELFF. CDR3 DNA sequence: TGTGCCAGCAGCTCTACCGGGACATCGAACACCGGGGAGCTGTTTTTT. Full variable domain (outside the CDR3, taken from reference TRBV7-2 and TRBJ2-2): GAGVSQSPSNKVTEKGKDVELRCDPISGHTALYWYRQSLGQGLEFLIYFQGNSAPDKSGLPSDRFSAERTGGSVSTLTIQRTQQEDSAVYLCASSSTGTSNTGELFFGEGSRLTVL.

This chain uses TRBV7-3 with TRBJ1-1; D gene uncertain. With 1 base removed from V and 6 bases from J, the gap between germline ends came to 15 bases. The CDR3 is 15 residues long. Germline CDR1 is SGHTA and CDR2 is FQGTGA. The CDR3 nucleotides read TGTGCCAGCAGCTTAATAAAATACGGAAAGGCTGAAGCTTTCTTT. Residues: CASSLIKYGKAEAFF.

This clone occurred once. This chain links TRBV7-3 with TRBJ2-3; perhaps TRBD2 as D (6 bases). Trimming pared 1 base from V and 6 bases from J, leaving 26 bases between. The CDR3 consists of 19 residues. Germline-derived CDR1 and CDR2 are SGHTA and FQGTGA. CDR3 sequence reads: CASSLNSPGLLTVQDTQYF. CDR3 in DNA: TGTGCCAGCAGCTTAAATAGCCCGGGACTCCTCACTGTACAGGATACGCAGTATTTT.

This clone was counted only a few times. This chain joins TRBV28 and TRBJ2-3; 8 positions agree with TRBD1. V was pared by 5 bases and J by 0 bases, with 22 bases of the junction left unmatched. Per the germline V gene, CDR1 is MDHEN and CDR2 is SYDVKM. The CDR3 loop spans 21 amino acids. The CDR3 region is CASSLADFRTGTVISTDTQYF. CDR3 in DNA: TGTGCCAGCAGTCTAGCCGACTTTCGGACAGGGACTGTAATTAGCACAGATACGCAGTATTTT.

The V gene is TRBV19, the J gene TRBJ1-5; 10 bases line up with TRBD1. The CDR3 length is 14 residues. The J segment lost 6 bases and the V segment lost 3 bases, leaving 2 bases of the junction unmatched. The germline CDR1 and CDR2 sequences are LNHDA and SQIVND (reference sequence). CDR3 sequence: CASSMGQGFQPQHF. Here the CDR3 DNA reads TGTGCCAGTAGTATGGGACAGGGGTTTCAGCCCCAGCATTTT.

The chain employs TRBV19 and TRBJ2-3; a weak D match, TRBD2 (6 bases). Between the trimmed V and J ends, which lost 3 bases and 4 bases, there was a span of 11 bases. The CDR3 covers 14 residues. Germline V gene data show CDR1 as LNHDA and CDR2 as SQIVND (reference sequence). The CDR3 loop is CASSMGGAADTQYF. The CDR3 DNA follows: TGTGCCAGTAGTATGGGGGGAGCGGCAGATACGCAGTATTTT.

In its sample, this clone was seen once. This chain connects TRBV13 to TRBJ2-2; no definite D call. CDR1 and CDR2 (germline): PRHDT, FYEKMQ (reference sequence). Between the trimmed V and J ends, which lost 2 bases and 0 bases, there was a span of 13 bases. CDR3 length equals 17 residues. CDR3 sequence (DNA): TGTGCCAGCAGCTTACGTCCCCTAGTCCCGAACACCGGGGAGCTGTTTTTT. Protein: CASSLRPLVPNTGELFF.

This rearrangement joins TRBV18 to TRBJ1-1, with a possible D match to TRBD1 (5 bases). CDR3 size: 14 residues. Germline lookup yields CDR1 KGHSH and CDR2 LQKENI. Trimming removed 1 base from V and 2 bases from J, with 8 bases in between. The CDR3 sequence is CASSPLDSNTEAFF. DNA for the CDR3: TGTGCCAGCTCACCACTTGACAGTAACACTGAAGCTTTCTTT.

V gene TRBV5-1 combines with J gene TRBJ2-7, with TRBD2 matching 7 bases. The CDR3 covers 19 residues. Trimming removed 3 bases from V and 2 bases from J; junction bases left unmatched: 20. CDR1 is SGHRS and CDR2 is YFSETQ in the germline V gene. This CDR3 is CASSSIPLGRRETAYEQYF. As DNA, the CDR3 is TGCGCCAGCAGCTCAATCCCCCTCGGTCGGCGGGAGACGGCCTACGAGCAGTACTTC.

The V gene is TRBV29-1, the J gene TRBJ1-1; D unresolved. Trimming removed 5 bases from V and 0 bases from J, with 10 bases in between. CDR3 length equals 13 residues. Germline V gives CDR1 SQVTM, CDR2 ANQGSEA. DNA for the CDR3: TGCAGCGTTCGCGGAAACATGAACACTGAAGCTTTCTTT. Protein: CSVRGNMNTEAFF.

The genes are TRBV4-3 and TRBJ2-1, with TRBD2 matching over 9 bases. J lost 5 bases, V lost 1 base, and 6 bases had no gene match. The germline gives CDR1 LGHNA, CDR2 YSLEER. This CDR3 is 16 amino acids long. The CDR3 protein is CASSQASGTLDNEQFF. CDR3 coding DNA: TGCGCCAGCAGCCAAGCTAGCGGGACTCTGGACAATGAGCAGTTCTTC.

The chain links TRBV28 to TRBJ2-7; possibly TRBD1 or TRBD2 for D (5 bases each). This CDR3 region has 11 residues. Germline V gives CDR1 MDHEN, CDR2 SYDVKM. Trimming took off 6 bases at V and 3 bases at J, with 6 bases between the two ends. This CDR3 is CASRGVYEQYF. The CDR3 DNA reads as TGTGCCAGCAGGGGGGTCTACGAGCAGTACTTC. The whole variable domain, filled in from reference TRBV28 and TRBJ2-7, reads DVKVTQSSRYLVKRTGEKVFLECVQDMDHENMFWYRQDPGLGLRLIYFSYDVKMKEKGDIPEGYSVSREKKERFSLILESASTNQTSMYLCASRGVYEQYFGPGTRLTVT.

This clone was found once. The V gene is TRBV7-3, the J gene TRBJ2-1; 8 bases fit TRBD2. V was pared by 4 bases and J by 6 bases, with 5 bases of the junction left unmatched. Germline V gives CDR1 SGHTA, CDR2 FQGTGA. The CDR3 is 14 amino acids. The CDR3 protein is CASSSSGRGNEQFF. Written as DNA, the CDR3 is TGTGCCAGCAGCTCGAGCGGGAGAGGCAATGAGCAGTTCTTC.

This chain uses TRBV14 with TRBJ1-5; 9 positions agree with TRBD1. V shed 7 bases, J shed 0 bases, and the junction held 7 bases outside the gene matches. Germline V gives CDR1 SGHDN, CDR2 FVKESK. The CDR3 has 16 amino acids. The CDR3 coding sequence is TGTGCCAGCACTCGGGACAGGGACTATAGCAATCAGCCCCAGCATTTT. Translating it yields CASTRDRDYSNQPQHF.

The J gene is TRBJ2-2, the V gene TRBV6-1, with D hard to call. V gave up 9 bases and J gave up 1 base, with 9 bases separating them. The germline V gene has CDR1 MNHNS and CDR2 SASEGT. The length of the CDR3 is 13 residues. The CDR3 DNA reads TGTGCCAGACAGATTAGGAACACCGGGGAGCTGTTTTTT. Translation: CARQIRNTGELFF.

The rearrangement uses TRBV30 and TRBJ2-7, with 7 bases lining up with TRBD1. Losses at the gene ends were 5 bases for V and 6 bases for J; bases not matched to a gene: 10. The germline V gene encodes CDR1 GTSNPN and CDR2 SVGIG (reference sequence). The CDR3 length is 13 residues. The CDR3 DNA reads as TGTGCCTGGGGGACAGCGAGGTTAAGCGAGCAGTACTTC. Translating it yields CAWGTARLSEQYF.

The rearrangement links TRBV4-3 to TRBJ2-6; no firm D call. Germline values: CDR1 LGHNA, CDR2 YSLEER. V was trimmed by 0 bases and J by 1 base, leaving 13 bases between them. The length of the CDR3 is 18 residues. The CDR3 DNA follows: TGCGCCAGCAGCCAAGATTTGAACCGAATATCTGGGGCCAACGTCCTGACTTTC. It translates to CASSQDLNRISGANVLTF.

This chain connects TRBV11-2 to TRBJ2-1; 10 nucleotides match TRBD2. The CDR3 consists of 18 residues. The germline CDR1 and CDR2 sequences are SGHAT and FQNNGV. Trimming removed 3 bases from V and 8 bases from J; junction bases left unmatched: 16. DNA for the CDR3: TGTGCCAGCAGCTTTCCCGTAGAAAGAGTAGCGGGAGGCGATGAGCAGTTCTTC. Translation gives CASSFPVERVAGGDEQFF.

The chain combines TRBV7-3 with TRBJ1-1, with D perhaps matching TRBD1 (5 bases). The CDR3 runs to 14 residues. With 2 bases removed from V and 12 bases from J, the gap between germline ends came to 19 bases. Germline CDR1 is SGHTA and CDR2 is FQGTGA. DNA of the CDR3: TGTGCCAGCAGCTTATCAATAGGGGAAAGGGTGTCTTTCTTT. Residues: CASSLSIGERVSFF.

The gene calls are TRBV5-8 and TRBJ1-3; D ambiguous. CDR3 length: 14 amino acids. The V end was cut by 4 bases, the J end by 4 bases, with 12 bases between. CDR1 and CDR2 (germline): SGHTS, YDEGEE. CDR3: CASSKPYQGNTIYF. CDR3 nucleotide sequence: TGTGCCAGCAGCAAACCGTACCAGGGAAACACCATATATTTT. The variable domain in full, completed from reference TRBV5-8 and TRBJ1-3, reads EAGVTQSPTHLIKTRGQQATLRCSPISGHTSVYWYQQALGLGLQFLLWYDEGEERNRGNFPPRFSGRQFPNYSSELNVNALELEDSALYLCASSKPYQGNTIYFGEGSWLTVV.